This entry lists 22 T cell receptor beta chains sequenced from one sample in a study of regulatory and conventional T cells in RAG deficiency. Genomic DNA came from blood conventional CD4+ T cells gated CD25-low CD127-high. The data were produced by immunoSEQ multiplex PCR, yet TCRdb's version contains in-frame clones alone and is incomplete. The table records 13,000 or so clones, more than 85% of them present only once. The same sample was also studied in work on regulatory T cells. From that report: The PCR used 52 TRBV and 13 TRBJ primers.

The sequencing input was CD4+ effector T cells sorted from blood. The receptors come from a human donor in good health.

CDR3 sequence: CASRGKVNSPLHF. The CDR3 nucleotides read TGCGCCAGCAGAGGGAAAGTGAATTCACCCCTCCACTTT. The chain couples TRBV5-1 to TRBJ1-6; D gene unclear. The CDR3 length is 13 residues. V was trimmed by 5 bases and J by 7 bases, leaving 10 bases between them. CDR1 and CDR2 from the germline V gene are SGHRS and YFSETQ.

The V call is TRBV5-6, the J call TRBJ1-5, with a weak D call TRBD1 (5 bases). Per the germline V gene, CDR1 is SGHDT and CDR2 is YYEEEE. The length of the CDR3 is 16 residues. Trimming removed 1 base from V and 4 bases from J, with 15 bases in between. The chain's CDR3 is CASSLRDGTGNQPQHF. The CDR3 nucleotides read TGTGCCAGCAGCTTGAGGGACGGGACGGGGAATCAGCCCCAGCATTTT.

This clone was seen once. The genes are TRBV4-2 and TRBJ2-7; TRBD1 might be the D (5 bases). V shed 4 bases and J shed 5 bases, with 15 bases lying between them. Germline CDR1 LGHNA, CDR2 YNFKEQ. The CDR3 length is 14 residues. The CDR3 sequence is CASSLWIDSNEQYF. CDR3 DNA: TGTGCCAGCAGCCTCTGGATTGACAGTAACGAGCAGTACTTC.

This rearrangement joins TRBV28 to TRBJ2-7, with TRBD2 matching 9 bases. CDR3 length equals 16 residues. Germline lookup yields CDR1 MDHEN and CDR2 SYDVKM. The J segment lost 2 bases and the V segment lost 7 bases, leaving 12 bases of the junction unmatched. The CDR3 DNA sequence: TGTGCCAGCACCACCCCTGCTAGCGGGACAACCTACGAGCAGTACTTC. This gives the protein CASTTPASGTTYEQYF.

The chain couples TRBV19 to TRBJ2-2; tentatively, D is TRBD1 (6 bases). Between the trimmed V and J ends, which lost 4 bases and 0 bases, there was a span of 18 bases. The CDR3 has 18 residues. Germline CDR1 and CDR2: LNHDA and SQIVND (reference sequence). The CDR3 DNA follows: TGTGCCAGTAGTACAAGAGGACAGACCTACGCGAACACCGGGGAGCTGTTTTTT. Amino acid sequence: CASSTRGQTYANTGELFF.

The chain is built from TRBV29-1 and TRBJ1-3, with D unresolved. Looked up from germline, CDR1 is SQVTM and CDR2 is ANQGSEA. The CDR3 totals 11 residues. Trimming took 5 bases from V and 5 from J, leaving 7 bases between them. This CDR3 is CSVTKRNTIYF. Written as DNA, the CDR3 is TGCAGCGTTACGAAAAGAAACACCATATATTTT.

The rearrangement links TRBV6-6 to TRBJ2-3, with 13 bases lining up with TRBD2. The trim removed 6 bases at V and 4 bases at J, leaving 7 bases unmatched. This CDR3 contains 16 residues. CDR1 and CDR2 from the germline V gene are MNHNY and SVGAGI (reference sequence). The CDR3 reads CASSSGLAGKADTQYF. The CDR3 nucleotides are TGTGCCAGCAGCTCGGGACTAGCGGGAAAAGCAGATACGCAGTATTTT.

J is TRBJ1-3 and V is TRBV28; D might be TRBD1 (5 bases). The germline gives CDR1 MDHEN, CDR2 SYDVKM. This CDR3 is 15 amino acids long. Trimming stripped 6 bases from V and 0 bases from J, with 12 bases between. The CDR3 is CASSPQVVSGNTIYF. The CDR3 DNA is TGTGCCAGCAGCCCACAGGTCGTCTCTGGAAACACCATATATTTT.

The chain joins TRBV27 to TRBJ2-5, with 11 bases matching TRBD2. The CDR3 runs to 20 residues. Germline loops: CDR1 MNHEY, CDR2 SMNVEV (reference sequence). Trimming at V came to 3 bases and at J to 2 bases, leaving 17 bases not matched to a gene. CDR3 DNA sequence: TGTGCCAGCAGTTTGAGTAGCGGGAGGGCCCGACGACCCACACAAGAGACCCAGTACTTC. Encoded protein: CASSLSSGRARRPTQETQYF.

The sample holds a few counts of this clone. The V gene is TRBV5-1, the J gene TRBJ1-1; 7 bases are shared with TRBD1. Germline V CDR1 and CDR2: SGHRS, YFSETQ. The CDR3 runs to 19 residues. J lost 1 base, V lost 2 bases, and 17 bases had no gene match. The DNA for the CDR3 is TGCGCCAGCAGCTTTCGGGCAGGGGGGACTATAACAAAGAACACTGAAGCTTTCTTT. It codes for CASSFRAGGTITKNTEAFF.

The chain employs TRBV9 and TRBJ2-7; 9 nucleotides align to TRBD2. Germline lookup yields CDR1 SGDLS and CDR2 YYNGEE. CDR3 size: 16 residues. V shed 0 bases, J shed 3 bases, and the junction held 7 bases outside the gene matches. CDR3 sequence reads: CASSVDSSGAYYEQYF. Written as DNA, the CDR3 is TGTGCCAGCAGCGTAGATTCTAGCGGGGCATACTACGAGCAGTACTTC.

CDR3 sequence reads: CASGREGNTEAFF. CDR3 in DNA: TGTGCCAGCGGCCGGGAGGGGAACACTGAAGCTTTCTTT. The J gene is TRBJ1-1, the V gene TRBV7-9; D is unclear. Germline CDR1 is SEHNR and CDR2 is FQNEAQ (reference sequence). V lost 8 bases and J 1 base, leaving 11 bases between the germline ends. This CDR3 comprises 13 residues. Based on the CDR3 plus reference TRBV7-9 and TRBJ1-1, the full variable domain is DTGVSQNPRHKITKRGQNVTFRCDPISEHNRLYWYRQTLGQGPEFLTYFQNEAQLEKSRLLSDRFSAERPKGSFSTLEIQRTEQGDSAMYLCASGREGNTEAFFGQGTRLTVV.

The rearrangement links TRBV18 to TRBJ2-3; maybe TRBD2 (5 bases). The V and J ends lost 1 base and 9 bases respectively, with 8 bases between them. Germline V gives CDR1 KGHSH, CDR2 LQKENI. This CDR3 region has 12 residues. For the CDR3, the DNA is TGTGCCAGCTCACCACGAGAGGGCACGCAGTATTTT. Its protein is CASSPREGTQYF.

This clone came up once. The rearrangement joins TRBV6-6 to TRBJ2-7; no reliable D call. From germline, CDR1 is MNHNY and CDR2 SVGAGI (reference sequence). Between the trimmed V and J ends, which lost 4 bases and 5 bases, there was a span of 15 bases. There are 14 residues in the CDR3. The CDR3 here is CASSSRGPEDEQYF. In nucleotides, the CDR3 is TGTGCCAGCAGTTCCCGAGGCCCCGAGGACGAGCAGTACTTC.

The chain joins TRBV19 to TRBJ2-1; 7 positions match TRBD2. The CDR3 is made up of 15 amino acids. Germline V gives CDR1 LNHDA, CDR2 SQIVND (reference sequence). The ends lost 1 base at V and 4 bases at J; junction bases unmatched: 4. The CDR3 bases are TGTGCCAGTAGTATAGCGGCGGGAGATTACAATGAGCAGTTCTTC. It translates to CASSIAAGDYNEQFF.

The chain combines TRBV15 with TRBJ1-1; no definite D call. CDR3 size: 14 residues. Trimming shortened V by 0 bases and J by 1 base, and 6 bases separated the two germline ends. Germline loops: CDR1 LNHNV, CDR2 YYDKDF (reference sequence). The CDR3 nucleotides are TGTGCCACCAGCAGAGATCCCCAGAACACTGAAGCTTTCTTT. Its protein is CATSRDPQNTEAFF.

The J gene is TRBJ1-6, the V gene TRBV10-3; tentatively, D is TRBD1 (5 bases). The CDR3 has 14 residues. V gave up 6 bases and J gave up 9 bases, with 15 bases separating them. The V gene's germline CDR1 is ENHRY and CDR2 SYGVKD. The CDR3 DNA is TGTGCCATCAGGGGACCCCACGTTCGTTCACCCCTCCACTTT. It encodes CAIRGPHVRSPLHF.

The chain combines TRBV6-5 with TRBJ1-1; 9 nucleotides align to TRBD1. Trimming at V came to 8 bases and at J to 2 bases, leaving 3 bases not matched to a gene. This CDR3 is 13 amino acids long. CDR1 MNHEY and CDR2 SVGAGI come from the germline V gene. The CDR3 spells CASRDRVNTEAFF. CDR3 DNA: TGTGCCAGCCGGGACAGGGTCAACACTGAAGCTTTCTTT.

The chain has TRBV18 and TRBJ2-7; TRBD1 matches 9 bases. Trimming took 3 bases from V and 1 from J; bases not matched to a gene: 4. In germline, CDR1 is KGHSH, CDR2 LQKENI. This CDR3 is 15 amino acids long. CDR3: CASSPGDRASYEQYF. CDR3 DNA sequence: TGTGCCAGCTCACCGGGGGACAGGGCATCCTACGAGCAGTACTTC.

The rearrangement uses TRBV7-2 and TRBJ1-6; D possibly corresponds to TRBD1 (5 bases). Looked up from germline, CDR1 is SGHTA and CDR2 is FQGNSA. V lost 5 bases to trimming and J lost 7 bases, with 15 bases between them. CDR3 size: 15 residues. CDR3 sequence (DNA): TGTGCCAGCAGCCAGCCAGGGCGTCCGAATTCACCCCTCCACTTT. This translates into CASSQPGRPNSPLHF.

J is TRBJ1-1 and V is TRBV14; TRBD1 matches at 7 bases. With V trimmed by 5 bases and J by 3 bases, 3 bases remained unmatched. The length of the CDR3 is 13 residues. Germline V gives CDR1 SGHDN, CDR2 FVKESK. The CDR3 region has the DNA TGTGCCAGCAGCTTAGACAGGGACACTGAAGCTTTCTTT. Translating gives CASSLDRDTEAFF.

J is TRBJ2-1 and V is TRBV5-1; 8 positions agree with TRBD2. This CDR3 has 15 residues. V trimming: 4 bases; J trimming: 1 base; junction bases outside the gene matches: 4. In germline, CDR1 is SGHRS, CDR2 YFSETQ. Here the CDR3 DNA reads TGCGCCAGCAGCCAAGCTAGCGGGTCCTACAATGAGCAGTTCTTC. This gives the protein CASSQASGSYNEQFF.